The sequence of this T cell receptor beta chain was determined in a study of regulatory T cells in long-lasting Graves disease. As for time point: persistent/refractory GD, antithyroid drugs over 5 years with positive TRAb. Isolated PBMC RNA provided the starting material for the TCR library. Germline values: CDR1 ENHRY, CDR2 SYGVKD. With V trimmed by 6 bases and J by 4 bases, 2 bases remained unmatched. The CDR3 consists of 12 residues. For TCR beta, libraries came from iRepertoire HTBI primers and Arm-PCR of CDR3 regions. Using its own MiXCR run on the multiplex PCR reads, TCRdb lists one record per CDR3 protein. The sample yields almost 350,000 distinct CDR3 sequences, roughly a fifth seen once. Ten or more counts support this clonotype.

J is TRBJ2-7 and V is TRBV10-3, with 8 bases lining up with TRBD2. This clonotype was obtained from a female donor with Graves disease. The sample consisted of peripheral blood mononuclear cells (PBMCs), taken when the disease was refractory, from a patient treated with antithyroid drugs. CDR3 nucleotide sequence: TGTGCCATCAGCGGGGGGGGTTACGAGCAGTACTTC. Translation gives CAISGGGYEQYF.